The T cell receptor (beta chain) under discussion was sequenced for a study of OX40 agonist ivuxolimab in advanced cancers. Findings of the study overall: Dosing at 0.1 to 3.0 mg/kg was accompanied by clonal expansion of CD4+ and CD8+ blood T cells by week 6.

Regarding this clone: The antigen remains undetermined.

Only in-frame clones appear in the TCRdb table, and some are missing; sequencing was by immunoSEQ multiplex PCR. The table records about 59,000 clones, about 88% of them present only once. The sequence derives from an adult with an advanced solid tumor such as melanoma, head and neck, liver or kidney cancer. The sequenced sample was CD4+ or CD8+ T cells sorted from blood, obtained in a trial of the OX40 agonist ivuxolimab.

DNA for the CDR3: TGTGCCAGCAGTTTAGGGGGGGCCAATCAGCCCCAGCATTTT. Its translation: CASSLGGANQPQHF. V usage is TRBV28 and J usage is TRBJ1-5; D might be TRBD1 (6 bases). This CDR3 is built from 14 residues. The germline V gene has CDR1 MDHEN and CDR2 SYDVKM. The V and J ends lost 2 bases and 3 bases respectively, with 8 bases between them.